This T cell receptor (beta chain) was found in a study of shared clonotypes between healthy human individuals. Per sorted-subset replicate PCR, input was approximately 180 ng DNA, representing about 29,000 T cell genomes. Clones were sequenced by immunoSEQ multiplex PCR, and TCRdb holds only the in-frame ones, with some missing. The table shows 2 million to 2.5 million clones, with approximately 90% occurring only once. CDR3 size: 14 residues. CDR1 is MNHEY and CDR2 is SMNVEV in the germline V gene (reference sequence). Germline trimming cut 5 bases from V and 4 bases from J; bases unmatched to any gene: 5.

The V gene is TRBV27, the J gene TRBJ2-3; 8 bases map to TRBD2. The sequence was collected from a man between 18 and 35 years old in good health. Some clones in this sample may be carry-over from other donors' samples. Sequencing was performed on naive CD4+ T cells from PBMCs. Stated subset: CD45RA+ positively selected. In nucleotides, the CDR3 is TGTGCCAGCAGTCTCGGGACTAGTCCAGATACGCAGTATTTT. It codes for CASSLGTSPDTQYF.